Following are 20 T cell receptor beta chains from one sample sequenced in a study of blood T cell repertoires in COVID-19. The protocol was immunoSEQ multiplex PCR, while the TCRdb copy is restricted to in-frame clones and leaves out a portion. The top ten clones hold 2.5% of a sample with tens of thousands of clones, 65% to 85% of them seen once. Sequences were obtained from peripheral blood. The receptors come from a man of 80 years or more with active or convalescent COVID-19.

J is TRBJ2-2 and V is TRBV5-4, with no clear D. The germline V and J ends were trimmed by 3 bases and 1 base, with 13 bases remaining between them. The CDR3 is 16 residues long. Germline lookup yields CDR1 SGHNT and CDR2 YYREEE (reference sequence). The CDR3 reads CASSYPVPGNTGELFF. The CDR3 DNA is TGTGCCAGCAGCTACCCCGTCCCAGGGAACACCGGGGAGCTGTTTTTT.

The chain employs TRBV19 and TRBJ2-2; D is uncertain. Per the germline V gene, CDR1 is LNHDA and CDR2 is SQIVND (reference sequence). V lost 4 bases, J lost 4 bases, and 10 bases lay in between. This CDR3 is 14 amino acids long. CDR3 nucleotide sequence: TGTGCCAGTAGTACTGGTTCGCGCACCGGGGAGCTGTTTTTT. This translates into CASSTGSRTGELFF.

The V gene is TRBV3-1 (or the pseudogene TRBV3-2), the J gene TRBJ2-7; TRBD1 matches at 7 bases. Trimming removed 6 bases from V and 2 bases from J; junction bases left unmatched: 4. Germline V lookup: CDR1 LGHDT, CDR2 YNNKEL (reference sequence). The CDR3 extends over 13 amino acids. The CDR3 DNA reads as TGTGCCAGCAGTCGACAGGGAACCTACGAGCAGTACTTC. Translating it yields CASSRQGTYEQYF.

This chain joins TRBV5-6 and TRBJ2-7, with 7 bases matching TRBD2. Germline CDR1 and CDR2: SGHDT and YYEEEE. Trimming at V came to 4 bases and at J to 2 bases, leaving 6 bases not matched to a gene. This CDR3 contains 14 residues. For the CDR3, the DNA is TGTGCCAGCAGCCTTCCTAGCGGACCCTACGAGCAGTACTTC. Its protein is CASSLPSGPYEQYF.

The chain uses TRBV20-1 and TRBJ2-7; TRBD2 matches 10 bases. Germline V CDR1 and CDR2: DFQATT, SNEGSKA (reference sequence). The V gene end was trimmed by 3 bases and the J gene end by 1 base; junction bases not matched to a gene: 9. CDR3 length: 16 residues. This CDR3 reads CSASFPYSGGSYEQYF. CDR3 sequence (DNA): TGCAGTGCTAGTTTCCCCTATAGCGGGGGGTCCTACGAGCAGTACTTC.

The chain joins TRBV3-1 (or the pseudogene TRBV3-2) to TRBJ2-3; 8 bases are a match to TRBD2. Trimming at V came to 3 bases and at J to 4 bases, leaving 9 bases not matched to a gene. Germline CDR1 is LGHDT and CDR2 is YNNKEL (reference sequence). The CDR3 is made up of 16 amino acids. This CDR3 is CASSQRRGAVPDTQYF. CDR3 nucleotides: TGTGCCAGCAGCCAGCGGCGGGGGGCCGTTCCAGATACGCAGTATTTT.

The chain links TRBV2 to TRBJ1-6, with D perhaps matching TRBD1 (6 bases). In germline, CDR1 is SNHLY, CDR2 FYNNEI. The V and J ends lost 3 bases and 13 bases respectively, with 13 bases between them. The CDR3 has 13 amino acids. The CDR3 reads CASSDPRGNPLHF. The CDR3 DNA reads TGTGCCAGCAGTGACCCGAGGGGGAACCCCCTCCACTTT.

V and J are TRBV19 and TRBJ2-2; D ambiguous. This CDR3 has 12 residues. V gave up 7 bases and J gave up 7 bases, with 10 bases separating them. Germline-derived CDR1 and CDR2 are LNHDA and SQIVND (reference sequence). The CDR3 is CASIGLNGELFF. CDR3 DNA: TGTGCCAGTATCGGGTTAAACGGGGAGCTGTTTTTT.

In DNA, the CDR3 is TGTGCCAGTAGTATAGATAAGGTAGCGGGGAGGGATGAGCAGTTCTTC. Protein: CASSIDKVAGRDEQFF. The V call is TRBV19, the J call TRBJ2-1, with TRBD2 identical over 8 bases. The V segment lost 0 bases and the J segment 8 bases; nucleotides outside the gene matches: 9. The CDR3 covers 16 residues. Germline values: CDR1 LNHDA, CDR2 SQIVND (reference sequence). Based on the CDR3 plus reference TRBV19 and TRBJ2-1, the full variable domain is DGGITQSPKYLFRKEGQNVTLSCEQNLNHDAMYWYRQDPGQGLRLIYYSQIVNDFQKGDIAEGYSVSREKKESFPLTVTSAQKNPTAFYLCASSIDKVAGRDEQFFGPGTRLTVL.

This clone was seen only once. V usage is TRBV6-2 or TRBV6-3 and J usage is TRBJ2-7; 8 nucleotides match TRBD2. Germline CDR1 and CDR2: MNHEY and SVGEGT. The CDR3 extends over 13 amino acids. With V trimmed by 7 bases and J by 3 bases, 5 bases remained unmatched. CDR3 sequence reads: CASTPGLVYEQYF. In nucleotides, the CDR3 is TGTGCCAGCACCCCGGGACTAGTCTACGAGCAGTACTTC.

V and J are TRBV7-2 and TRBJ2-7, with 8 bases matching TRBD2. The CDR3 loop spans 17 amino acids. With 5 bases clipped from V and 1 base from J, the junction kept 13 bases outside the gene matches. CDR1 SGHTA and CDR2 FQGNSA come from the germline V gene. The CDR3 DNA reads TGTGCCAGCAGCCCCGGATGGGCGGGGGGACTTTCCTACGAGCAGTACTTC. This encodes CASSPGWAGGLSYEQYF.

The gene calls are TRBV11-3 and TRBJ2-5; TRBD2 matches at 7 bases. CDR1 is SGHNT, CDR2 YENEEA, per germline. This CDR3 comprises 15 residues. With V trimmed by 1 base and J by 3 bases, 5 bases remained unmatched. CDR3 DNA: TGTGCCAGCAGCTTAGGGCGGGGAGGGGAAGAGACCCAGTACTTC. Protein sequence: CASSLGRGGEETQYF. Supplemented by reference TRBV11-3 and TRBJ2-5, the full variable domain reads EAGVVQSPRYKIIEKKQPVAFWCNPISGHNTLYWYLQNLGQGPELLIRYENEEAVDDSQLPKDRFSAERLKGVDSTLKIQPAELGDSAVYLCASSLGRGGEETQYFGPGTRLLVL.

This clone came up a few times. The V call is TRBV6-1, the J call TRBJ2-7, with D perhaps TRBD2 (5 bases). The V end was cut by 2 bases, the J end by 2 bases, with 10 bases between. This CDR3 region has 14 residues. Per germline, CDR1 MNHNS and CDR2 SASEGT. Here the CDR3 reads CASSEFDSAYEQYF. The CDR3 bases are TGTGCCAGCAGTGAATTCGATAGCGCCTACGAGCAGTACTTC.

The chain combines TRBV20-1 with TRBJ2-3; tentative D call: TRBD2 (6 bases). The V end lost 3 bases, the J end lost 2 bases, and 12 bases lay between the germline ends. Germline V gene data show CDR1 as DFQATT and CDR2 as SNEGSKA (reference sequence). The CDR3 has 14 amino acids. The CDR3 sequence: CSASGRTVTDTQYF. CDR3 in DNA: TGCAGTGCTAGTGGGAGGACCGTCACAGATACGCAGTATTTT.

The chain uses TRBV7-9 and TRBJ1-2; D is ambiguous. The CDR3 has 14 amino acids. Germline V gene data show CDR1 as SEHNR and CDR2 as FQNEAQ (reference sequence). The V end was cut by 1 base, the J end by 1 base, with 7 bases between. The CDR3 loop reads CASSLDLNNYGYTF. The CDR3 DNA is TGTGCCAGCAGCTTAGATTTAAATAACTATGGCTACACCTTC.

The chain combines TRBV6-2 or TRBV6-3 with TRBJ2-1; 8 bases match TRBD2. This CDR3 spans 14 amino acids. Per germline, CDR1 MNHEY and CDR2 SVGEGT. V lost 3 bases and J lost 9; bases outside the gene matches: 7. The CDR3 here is CASSYIRTSSEQFF. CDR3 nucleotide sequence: TGTGCCAGCAGTTATATCCGGACTAGCTCTGAGCAGTTCTTC.

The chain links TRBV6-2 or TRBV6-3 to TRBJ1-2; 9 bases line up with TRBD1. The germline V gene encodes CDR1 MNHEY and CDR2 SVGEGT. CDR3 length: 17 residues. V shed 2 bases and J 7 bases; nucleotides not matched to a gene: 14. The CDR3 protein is CASSYAPGQGWKRGYTF. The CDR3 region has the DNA TGTGCCAGCAGTTACGCTCCGGGACAGGGATGGAAGCGTGGCTACACCTTC.

As DNA, the CDR3 is TGTGCCAGCAGCCAAGAGGCCAGGGGCGACAATGAGCAGTTCTTC. Its translation: CASSQEARGDNEQFF. V usage is TRBV4-2 and J usage is TRBJ2-1, with a tentative D call TRBD1 (6 bases). The V end was cut by 0 bases, the J end by 5 bases, with 11 bases between. The CDR3 extends over 15 amino acids. The germline V gene has CDR1 LGHNA and CDR2 YNFKEQ.

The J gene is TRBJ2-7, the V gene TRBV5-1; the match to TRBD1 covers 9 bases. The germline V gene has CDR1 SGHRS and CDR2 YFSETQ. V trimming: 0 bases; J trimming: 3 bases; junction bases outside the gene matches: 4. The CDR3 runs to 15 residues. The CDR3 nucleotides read TGCGCCAGCAGCTTGGGGGACAGGGATGGCTACGAGCAGTACTTC. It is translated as CASSLGDRDGYEQYF.

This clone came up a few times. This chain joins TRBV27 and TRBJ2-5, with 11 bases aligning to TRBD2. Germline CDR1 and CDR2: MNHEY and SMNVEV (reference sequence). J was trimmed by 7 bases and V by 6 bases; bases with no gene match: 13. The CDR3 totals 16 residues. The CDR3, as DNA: TGTGCCAGCAGGTCGCTAGCGGGAGGCGGGTATGTGACCCAGTACTTC. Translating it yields CASRSLAGGGYVTQYF.